This TCR beta chain was identified during a study of cytomegalovirus exposure and HLA in healthy donors. Study conclusions and caveats: High sensitivity and specificity were reportedly achieved when the classifier diagnosed cytomegalovirus status.

V lost 7 bases to trimming and J lost 8 bases; unmatched junction nucleotides: 12. Germline assignment: CDR1 SGHTA and CDR2 FQGNSA. The CDR3 contains 14 residues. As to this clone: The antigen is not known.

Amplification used 60 Vbeta primers and 13 Jbeta primers. Profiling relied on immunoSEQ multiplex PCR, and the TCRdb table lists in-frame clones only, not all of them. This sample carries 60,000 to 95,000 clones, about 79% of them seen once, and the ten largest clones take approximately 20%. The chain has TRBV7-2 and TRBJ1-2; TRBD1 matches 8 bases. What was sequenced was PBMCs. This TCR came from a man in his 70s in good health and CMV-seropositive. The CDR3 nucleotides read TGTGCCAGCACCCCGGGACAGGCTCTACTCGGCTACACCTTC. This translates into CASTPGQALLGYTF. The complete variable domain, with remaining parts taken from reference TRBV7-2 and TRBJ1-2, reads GAGVSQSPSNKVTEKGKDVELRCDPISGHTALYWYRQSLGQGLEFLIYFQGNSAPDKSGLPSDRFSAERTGGSVSTLTIQRTQQEDSAVYLCASTPGQALLGYTFGSGTRLTVV.